The next 9 T cell receptor beta chains were all read from a single sample in a study of blood T cell repertoires in COVID-19. Clones were sequenced by immunoSEQ multiplex PCR, and TCRdb holds only the in-frame ones, with some missing. The profile shows over 85,000 clones, approximately 92% of them singletons. The sequencing input was peripheral blood. The receptors were gathered from a woman between 50 and 59 years old with COVID-19, enrolled during active disease.

The V call is TRBV5-1, the J call TRBJ1-6; D not resolved. The germline gives CDR1 SGHRS, CDR2 YFSETQ. The V end was cut by 5 bases, the J end by 0 bases, with 9 bases between. This CDR3 has 15 amino acids. The DNA for the CDR3 is TGCGCCAGCAGTCCCGCGAGCTCCTATAATTCACCCCTCCACTTT. Amino acids: CASSPASSYNSPLHF.

The chain has TRBV7-9 and TRBJ2-1; no definite D call. The CDR3 spans 13 residues. Germline-derived CDR1 and CDR2 are SEHNR and FQNEAQ (reference sequence). V dropped 5 bases and J dropped 5 bases, with 10 bases sitting between them. In DNA, the CDR3 is TGTGCCAGCAGCAATCTCGTCGACAATGAGCAGTTCTTC. It is translated as CASSNLVDNEQFF.

This chain uses TRBV28 with TRBJ2-7, with D perhaps matching TRBD2 (6 bases). The CDR3 spans 14 residues. CDR1 is MDHEN and CDR2 is SYDVKM in the germline V gene. The V end lost 9 bases, the J end lost 9 bases, and 24 bases lay between the germline ends. Written as DNA, the CDR3 is TGTGCCAGTACAAAGGTGCGGGACTCCCTGGGGCAGTACTTC. Amino acid sequence: CASTKVRDSLGQYF.

The chain couples TRBV30 to TRBJ2-3, with 9 bases identical to TRBD1. This CDR3 has 15 residues. V dropped 2 bases and J dropped 0; count of bases not matched to a gene: 3. Per the germline V gene, CDR1 is GTSNPN and CDR2 is SVGIG (reference sequence). CDR3 bases: TGTGCCTGGAGTCCCGGGACAGGGAGCACAGATACGCAGTATTTT. It codes for CAWSPGTGSTDTQYF.

The chain employs TRBV11-1 and TRBJ2-7; a weak D match, TRBD2 (5 bases). Trimming took 3 bases from V and 6 from J, leaving 9 bases between them. Germline V gives CDR1 SGHAT, CDR2 FQDESV (reference sequence). The CDR3 contains 12 residues. The CDR3 sequence: CASSFGVGEQYF. CDR3 coding DNA: TGTGCCAGCAGCTTCGGGGTCGGCGAGCAGTACTTC.

This chain connects TRBV6-6 to TRBJ1-2, with D tentatively TRBD1 (5 bases). The CDR3 runs 16 residues. Germline V lookup: CDR1 MNHNY, CDR2 SVGAGI (reference sequence). V lost 4 bases, J lost 3 bases, and 18 bases lay in between. This CDR3 reads CASSSPVVGPDYGYTF. As DNA, the CDR3 is TGTGCCAGCAGTTCCCCTGTTGTGGGGCCGGACTATGGCTACACCTTC.

V gene TRBV9 combines with J gene TRBJ2-5; maybe TRBD2 (6 bases). The length of the CDR3 is 14 residues. Germline-derived CDR1 and CDR2 are SGDLS and YYNGEE. Trimming cost V 3 bases and J 2 bases, with 11 bases left between them. For the CDR3, the DNA is TGTGCCAGCAGCGGAGGACTACCACAAGAGACCCAGTACTTC. This sequence encodes CASSGGLPQETQYF.

The V call is TRBV11-3, the J call TRBJ2-4; perhaps TRBD1 as D (7 bases). The CDR3 consists of 14 residues. Germline assignment: CDR1 SGHNT and CDR2 YENEEA. Trimming cost V 5 bases and J 4 bases, with 12 bases left between them. As DNA, the CDR3 is TGTGCCAGCAGCCCAGGGGGGTCTAAAAACATTCAGTACTTC. It translates to CASSPGGSKNIQYF.

The chain couples TRBV6-5 to TRBJ2-5; a weak D match, TRBD2 (6 bases). The V end was cut by 7 bases, the J end by 5 bases, with 20 bases between. CDR3 length equals 15 residues. CDR1 and CDR2 from the germline V gene are MNHEY and SVGAGI. CDR3 loop: CASTHWRAREETQYF. The CDR3 nucleotides read TGTGCCAGCACCCACTGGAGGGCCAGGGAGGAGACCCAGTACTTC.